This TCR beta chain came from a study of cytomegalovirus exposure and HLA in healthy donors. The germline V gene has CDR1 SGHRS and CDR2 YFSETQ. Unmatched junction bases numbered 6, after V lost 1 base and J lost 6 bases. This CDR3 spans 17 amino acids. The PCR was carried out with 60 Vbeta primers and 13 Jbeta primers. TCRdb's table, derived via immunoSEQ multiplex PCR, lists solely in-frame clones and lacks some. The table records about 130,000 clones, 82% of them present only once. This sequence joins TRBV5-1 and TRBJ2-1, with 14 bases lining up with TRBD2. This TCR came from a boy aged 5-17 years in good health and CMV-seronegative. The sample consisted of PBMCs. In nucleotides, the CDR3 is TGCGCCAGCAGCTTGCCCGGGACTAGCGGGAGTATCAATGAGCAGTTCTTC. The encoded protein is CASSLPGTSGSINEQFF.